One sample yielded the 21 T cell receptor beta chains listed below, sequenced in a study of cytomegalovirus exposure and HLA in healthy donors. The PCR employed 60 Vbeta primers together with 13 Jbeta primers. Clones were read by immunoSEQ multiplex PCR, and TCRdb kept only the in-frame ones, dropping some. In the table there are under 150,000 clones, approximately 83% of which are singletons. The sample consisted of PBMCs. Receptor source: a man in his forties in good health and CMV-seropositive.

This clone came up a few times. V and J are TRBV9 and TRBJ1-2; 7 bases are a match to TRBD1. CDR1 is SGDLS and CDR2 is YYNGEE in the germline V gene. V was clipped by 0 bases and J by 0 bases; unmatched bases: 2. CDR3 length: 15 amino acids. The CDR3 here is CASSVGTGANYGYTF. The CDR3, as DNA: TGTGCCAGCAGCGTAGGAACAGGGGCTAACTATGGCTACACCTTC.

This chain joins TRBV18 and TRBJ1-2; D unresolved. V shed 4 bases and J shed 0 bases, with 6 bases lying between them. Germline CDR1 is KGHSH and CDR2 is LQKENI. This CDR3 is 13 amino acids long. CDR3 region: CASSQNTNYGYTF. Written as DNA, the CDR3 is TGTGCCAGCTCACAGAACACTAACTATGGCTACACCTTC.

The rearrangement uses TRBV27 and TRBJ2-5; TRBD2 aligns across 14 bases. The trim removed 6 bases at V and 1 base at J, leaving 7 bases unmatched. CDR1 is MNHEY and CDR2 is SMNVEV in the germline V gene (reference sequence). This CDR3 comprises 17 residues. The CDR3 here is CASRLRLAGGTQETQYF. In DNA, the CDR3 is TGTGCCAGCAGACTGAGACTAGCGGGGGGGACCCAAGAGACCCAGTACTTC.

In this sample, this clone turned up a few times. The rearrangement joins TRBV9 to TRBJ2-1; TRBD2 matches 7 bases. With V trimmed by 0 bases and J by 9 bases, 6 bases remained unmatched. The CDR3 sequence is 14 residues long. Germline CDR1 and CDR2: SGDLS and YYNGEE. The CDR3 nucleotides read TGTGCCAGCAGCGTAGGGGGGAGGGCCGGTGAGCAGTTCTTC. This translates into CASSVGGRAGEQFF.

The chain employs TRBV7-9 and TRBJ2-7, with D perhaps matching TRBD1 (6 bases). Trimming took 5 bases from V and 2 from J, leaving 10 bases between them. The CDR3 totals 13 residues. CDR1 and CDR2 (germline): SEHNR, FQNEAQ (reference sequence). This CDR3 reads CASSPQGTYEQYF. The CDR3 region has the DNA TGTGCCAGCAGCCCTCAGGGGACCTACGAGCAGTACTTC.

The CDR3 DNA reads as TGTGCCAGCAAGCCTTCAACTAACTATGGCTACACCTTC. Translating gives CASKPSTNYGYTF. The rearrangement uses TRBV2 and TRBJ1-2; D is ambiguous. This CDR3 has 13 amino acids. The V end was cut by 7 bases, the J end by 0 bases, with 9 bases between. Looked up from germline, CDR1 is SNHLY and CDR2 is FYNNEI. Variable domain in full (rest from reference TRBV2 and TRBJ1-2): EPEVTQTPSHQVTQMGQEVILRCVPISNHLYFYWYRQILGQKVEFLVSFYNNEISEKSEIFDDQFSVERPDGSNFTLKIRSTKLEDSAMYFCASKPSTNYGYTFGSGTRLTVV.

This sequence joins TRBV7-9 and TRBJ2-1, with 8 positions matching TRBD1. This CDR3 comprises 15 residues. CDR1 and CDR2 from the germline V gene are SEHNR and FQNEAQ (reference sequence). J was trimmed by 6 bases and V by 5 bases; bases with no gene match: 9. CDR3 sequence (DNA): TGTGCCAGCAGCCCGACAGGGGAAAAGTTCAATGAGCAGTTCTTC. This codes for CASSPTGEKFNEQFF.

This rearrangement joins TRBV7-3 to TRBJ1-5; TRBD1 matches 8 bases. Germline CDR1 is SGHTA and CDR2 is FQGTGA. Trimming removed 3 bases from V and 8 bases from J; junction bases left unmatched: 3. The CDR3 sequence is 13 residues long. This CDR3 reads CASSLDRDEPQHF. As DNA, the CDR3 is TGTGCCAGCAGCTTGGACAGGGATGAGCCCCAGCATTTT.

The chain is built from TRBV7-3 and TRBJ2-7; 11 bases align to TRBD2. CDR1 and CDR2 (germline): SGHTA, FQGTGA. This CDR3 spans 16 amino acids. V lost 0 bases to trimming and J lost 3 bases; unmatched junction nucleotides: 4. The CDR3 nucleotides read TGTGCCAGCAGCTTAACCACTAGCGGGAGTTTCTACGAGCAGTACTTC. Translated, it gives CASSLTTSGSFYEQYF.

This clone was seen only a few times. The chain has TRBV7-3 and TRBJ2-2; 11 bases map to TRBD2. V lost 5 bases to trimming and J lost 5 bases; unmatched junction nucleotides: 4. The CDR3 loop spans 15 amino acids. Germline CDR1 reads SGHTA; CDR2 reads FQGTGA. The CDR3 spells CASSLTSGGTGELFF. DNA for the CDR3: TGTGCCAGCAGCCTTACTAGCGGGGGAACCGGGGAGCTGTTTTTT.

The chain carries TRBV7-8 and TRBJ2-7; D perhaps matches TRBD1 (5 bases). Germline CDR1 SGHVS, CDR2 FQNEAQ. V shed 0 bases and J shed 6 bases, with 12 bases lying between them. The length of the CDR3 is 14 residues. This CDR3 is CASSLARQIGEQYF. CDR3 DNA: TGTGCCAGCAGCTTAGCACGACAGATCGGCGAGCAGTACTTC.

This chain uses TRBV7-8 with TRBJ2-7, with 10 bases aligning to TRBD2. The germline CDR1 and CDR2 sequences are SGHVS and FQNEAQ. The CDR3 extends over 15 amino acids. V trimming: 4 bases; J trimming: 4 bases; junction bases outside the gene matches: 7. The DNA for the CDR3 is TGTGCCAGCAGCTCCTCTAGCGGGAGCGGTTACGAGCAGTACTTC. This encodes CASSSSSGSGYEQYF.

V gene TRBV19 combines with J gene TRBJ2-1; 11 nucleotides match TRBD2. CDR1 and CDR2 from the germline V gene are LNHDA and SQIVND (reference sequence). J lost 5 bases, V lost 6 bases, and 6 bases had no gene match. CDR3 length: 15 amino acids. The CDR3 DNA sequence: TGTGCCAGTAGCCTCGGGACTAGCGGAAACAATGAGCAGTTCTTC. As protein: CASSLGTSGNNEQFF.

This clone has just a few counts. The chain recombines TRBV7-9 with TRBJ1-5; no clear D gene. Germline V lookup: CDR1 SEHNR, CDR2 FQNEAQ (reference sequence). There are 11 residues in the CDR3. The CDR3 loop is CASESNQPQHF. The CDR3 bases are TGTGCTTCGGAGAGCAATCAGCCCCAGCATTTT.

This chain connects TRBV18 to TRBJ1-1, with D maybe TRBD1 (6 bases). V shed 3 bases and J shed 1 base, with 9 bases lying between them. Germline CDR1 is KGHSH and CDR2 is LQKENI. The CDR3 is made up of 14 amino acids. CDR3 sequence: CASSPGTSNTEAFF. The CDR3 DNA follows: TGTGCCAGCTCACCGGGGACATCGAACACTGAAGCTTTCTTT. Filled out from reference TRBV18 and TRBJ1-1, the complete variable domain reads NAGVMQNPRHLVRRRGQEARLRCSPMKGHSHVYWYRQLPEEGLKFMVYLQKENIIDESGMPKERFSAEFPKEGPSILRIQQVVRGDSAAYFCASSPGTSNTEAFFGQGTRLTVV.

This clone was observed a single time. The chain uses TRBV5-1 and TRBJ1-1; weak D call: TRBD1 (6 bases). This CDR3 region has 15 residues. V dropped 4 bases and J dropped 3 bases, with 16 bases sitting between them. Germline V CDR1 and CDR2: SGHRS, YFSETQ. CDR3 protein: CASSPGAGVDTEAFF. The DNA for the CDR3 is TGCGCCAGCAGCCCCGGGGCAGGGGTGGACACTGAAGCTTTCTTT.

The CDR3 is CASSHHRDSTEAFF. CDR3 nucleotides: TGTGCCAGCAGCCACCACAGGGATTCAACTGAAGCTTTCTTT. V usage is TRBV5-4 and J usage is TRBJ1-1, with D perhaps matching TRBD1 (6 bases). Germline-derived CDR1 and CDR2 are SGHNT and YYREEE (reference sequence). The CDR3 contains 14 residues. Deletions cut 4 bases from V and 5 bases from J, with 15 bases between. The full variable domain, with the rest looked up from reference TRBV5-4 and TRBJ1-1, is ETGVTQSPTHLIKTRGQQVTLRCSSQSGHNTVSWYQQALGQGPQFIFQYYREEENGRGNFPPRFSGLQFPNYSSELNVNALELDDSALYLCASSHHRDSTEAFFGQGTRLTVV.

This chain links TRBV6-6 with TRBJ1-2; D uncertain. Trimming pared 0 bases from V and 6 bases from J, leaving 14 bases between. Germline V lookup: CDR1 MNHNY, CDR2 SVGAGI (reference sequence). The CDR3 is made up of 15 amino acids. CDR3 in amino acids: CASSYSVTPVNGYTF. The CDR3 region has the DNA TGTGCCAGCAGTTACTCCGTGACACCCGTGAATGGCTACACCTTC.

The CDR3 spells CASSLEGRGMTEAFF. In DNA, the CDR3 is TGCGCCAGCAGCTTGGAAGGTAGGGGTATGACTGAAGCTTTCTTT. The chain joins TRBV5-1 to TRBJ1-1; tentative D call: TRBD1 (5 bases). The V gene's germline CDR1 is SGHRS and CDR2 YFSETQ. This CDR3 is built from 15 residues. V was clipped by 0 bases and J by 5 bases, with 14 bases between them.

The chain combines TRBV27 with TRBJ2-2; TRBD1 matches at 7 bases. Looked up from germline, CDR1 is MNHEY and CDR2 is SMNVEV (reference sequence). CDR3 length: 13 amino acids. After removal of 6 bases from V and 5 bases from J, the junction contained 3 bases not matched to a gene. CDR3 in amino acids: CASRGQLTGELFF. The CDR3 DNA is TGTGCCAGCAGGGGACAGTTAACCGGGGAGCTGTTTTTT.

This chain connects TRBV27 to TRBJ1-6; D is ambiguous. The CDR3 totals 13 residues. Per the germline V gene, CDR1 is MNHEY and CDR2 is SMNVEV (reference sequence). V lost 8 bases to trimming and J lost 8 bases, with 13 bases between them. The CDR3, as DNA: TGTGCCAGCTGCTTCCGCGGGGATTCACCCCTCCACTTT. This encodes CASCFRGDSPLHF.